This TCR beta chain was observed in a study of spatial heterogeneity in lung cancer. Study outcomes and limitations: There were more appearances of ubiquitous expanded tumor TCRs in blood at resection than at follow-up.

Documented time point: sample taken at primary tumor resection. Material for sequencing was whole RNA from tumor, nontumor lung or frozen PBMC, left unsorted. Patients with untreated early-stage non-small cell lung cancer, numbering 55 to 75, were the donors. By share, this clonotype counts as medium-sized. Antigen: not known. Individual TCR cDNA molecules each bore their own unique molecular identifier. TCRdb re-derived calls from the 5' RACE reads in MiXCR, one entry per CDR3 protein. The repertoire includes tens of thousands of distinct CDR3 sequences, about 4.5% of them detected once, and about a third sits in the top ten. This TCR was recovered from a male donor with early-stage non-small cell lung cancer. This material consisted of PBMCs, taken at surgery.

The CDR3, as DNA: TGTGCCAGCAGGCATCAGGGTAGTAACACCGGGGAGCTGTTTTTT. As protein: CASRHQGSNTGELFF. The chain has TRBV12-3 or TRBV12-4 and TRBJ2-2; D may be TRBD1 (5 bases). Trimming removed 6 bases at V and 2 bases at J, with 13 bases between. This CDR3 is 15 amino acids long.